The following is a T cell receptor (beta chain) sequence with its context. The antigen is not known. These data are taken from a study of cytomegalovirus exposure and HLA in healthy donors. Study-wide points: An apparent linkage of common viral pathogens to several of the most significant clusters emerged in a later analysis. TCR beta V segments were, for the most part, productive about 87% or about 30% of the time in an earlier analysis. Presence/absence comparisons presumed near-even sequencing depth among donors.

Both 60 Vbeta primers and 13 Jbeta primers went into the PCR. Clones were read by immunoSEQ multiplex PCR, and TCRdb kept only the in-frame ones, dropping some. Of some 150,000 clones detected, less than 85% appear once; the ten largest clones hold over 6.5%. V lost 3 bases and J lost 2, with 13 bases in between. The CDR3 runs 15 residues. Germline CDR1 reads KGHSH; CDR2 reads LQKENI. The V and J genes are TRBV18 and TRBJ2-5; D might be TRBD1 (6 bases). The sequence derives from a middle-aged man in good health and CMV-seropositive. Sequenced material: PBMCs. This CDR3 reads CASSPRRDIQETQYF. The CDR3 bases are TGTGCCAGCTCACCCCGTAGGGACATTCAAGAGACCCAGTACTTC.